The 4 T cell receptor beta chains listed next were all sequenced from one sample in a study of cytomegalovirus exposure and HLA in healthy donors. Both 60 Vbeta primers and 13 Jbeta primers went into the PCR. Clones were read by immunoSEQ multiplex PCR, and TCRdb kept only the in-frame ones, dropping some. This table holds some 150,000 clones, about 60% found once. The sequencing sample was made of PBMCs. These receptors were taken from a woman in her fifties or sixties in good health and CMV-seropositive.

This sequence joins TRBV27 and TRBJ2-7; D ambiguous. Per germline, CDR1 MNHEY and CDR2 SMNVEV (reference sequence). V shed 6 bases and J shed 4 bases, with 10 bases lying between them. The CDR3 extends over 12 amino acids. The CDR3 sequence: CASSSAGYEQYF. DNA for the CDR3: TGTGCCAGCAGCTCCGCCGGTTACGAGCAGTACTTC.

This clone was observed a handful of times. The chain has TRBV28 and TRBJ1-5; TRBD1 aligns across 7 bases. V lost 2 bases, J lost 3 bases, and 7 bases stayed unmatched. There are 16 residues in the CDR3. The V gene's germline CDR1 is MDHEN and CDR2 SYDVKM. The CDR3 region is CASSLVGGTNNQPQHF. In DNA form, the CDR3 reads TGTGCCAGCAGTTTAGTAGGGGGCACAAACAATCAGCCCCAGCATTTT.

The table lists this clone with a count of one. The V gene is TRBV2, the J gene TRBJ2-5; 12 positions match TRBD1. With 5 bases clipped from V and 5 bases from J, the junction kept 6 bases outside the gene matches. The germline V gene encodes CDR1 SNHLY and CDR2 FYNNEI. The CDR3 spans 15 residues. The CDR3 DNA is TGTGCCAGCAGTAACCGGGACAGGGGGCAGGAGACCCAGTACTTC. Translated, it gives CASSNRDRGQETQYF.

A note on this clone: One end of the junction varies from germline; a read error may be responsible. The CDR3 coding sequence is TGTGCCGGCAGTAAAGGAGGGAGCAATCAGCCCCAGCATTTT. Residues: CAGSKGGSNQPQHF. The rearrangement links TRBV9 to TRBJ1-5, with D unclear. This CDR3 spans 14 amino acids. Germline values: CDR1 SGDLS, CDR2 YYNGEE.